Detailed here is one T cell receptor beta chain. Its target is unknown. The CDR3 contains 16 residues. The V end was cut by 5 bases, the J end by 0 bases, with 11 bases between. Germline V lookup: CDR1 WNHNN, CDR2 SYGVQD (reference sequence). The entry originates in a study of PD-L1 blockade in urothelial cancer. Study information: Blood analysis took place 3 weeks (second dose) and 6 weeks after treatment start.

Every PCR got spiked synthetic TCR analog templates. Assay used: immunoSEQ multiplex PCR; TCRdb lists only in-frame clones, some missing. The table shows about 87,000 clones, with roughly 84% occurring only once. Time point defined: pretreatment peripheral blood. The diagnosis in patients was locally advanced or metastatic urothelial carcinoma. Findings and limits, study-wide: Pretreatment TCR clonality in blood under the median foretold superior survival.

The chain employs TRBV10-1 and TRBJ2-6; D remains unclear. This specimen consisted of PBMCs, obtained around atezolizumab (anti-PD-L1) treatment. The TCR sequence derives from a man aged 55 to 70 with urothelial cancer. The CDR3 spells CASSLGGSSGANVLTF. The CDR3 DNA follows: TGCGCCAGCAGTCTTGGCGGAAGCTCTGGGGCCAACGTCCTGACTTTC.